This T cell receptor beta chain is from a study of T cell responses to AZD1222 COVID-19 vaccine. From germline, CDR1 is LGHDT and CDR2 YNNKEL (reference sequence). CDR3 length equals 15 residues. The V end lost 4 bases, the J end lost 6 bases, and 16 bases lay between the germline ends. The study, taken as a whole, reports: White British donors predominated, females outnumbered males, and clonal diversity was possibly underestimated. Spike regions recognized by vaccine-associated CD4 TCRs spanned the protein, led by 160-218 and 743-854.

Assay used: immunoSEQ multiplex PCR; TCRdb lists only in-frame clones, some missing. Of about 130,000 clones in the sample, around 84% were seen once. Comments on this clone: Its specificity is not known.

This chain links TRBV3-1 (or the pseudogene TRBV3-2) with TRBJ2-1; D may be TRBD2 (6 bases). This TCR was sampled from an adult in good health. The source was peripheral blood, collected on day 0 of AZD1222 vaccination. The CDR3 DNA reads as TGTGCCAGCAGCCCCCCGAGACGGGGGATCAATGAGCAGTTCTTC. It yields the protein CASSPPRRGINEQFF.